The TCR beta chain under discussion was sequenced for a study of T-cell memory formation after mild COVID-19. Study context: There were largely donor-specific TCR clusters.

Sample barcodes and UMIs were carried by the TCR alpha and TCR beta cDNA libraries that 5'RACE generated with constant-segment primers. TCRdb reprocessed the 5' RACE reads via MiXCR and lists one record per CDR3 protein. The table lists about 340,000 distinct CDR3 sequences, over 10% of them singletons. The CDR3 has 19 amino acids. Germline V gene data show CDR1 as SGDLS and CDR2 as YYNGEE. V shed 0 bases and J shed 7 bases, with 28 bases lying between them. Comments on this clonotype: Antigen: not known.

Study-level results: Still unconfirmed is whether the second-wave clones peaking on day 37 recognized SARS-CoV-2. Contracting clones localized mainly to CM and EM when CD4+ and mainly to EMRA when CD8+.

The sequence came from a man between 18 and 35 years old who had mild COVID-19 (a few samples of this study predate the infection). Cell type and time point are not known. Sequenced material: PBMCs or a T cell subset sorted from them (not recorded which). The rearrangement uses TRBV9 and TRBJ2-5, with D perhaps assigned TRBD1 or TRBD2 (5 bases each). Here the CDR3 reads CASSVGLLSGGDGTRTQYF. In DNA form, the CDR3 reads TGTGCCAGCAGCGTAGGCTTACTCTCGGGTGGGGACGGAACAAGGACCCAGTACTTC.